The 18 T cell receptor beta chains listed next were all sequenced from one sample in a study of shared clonotypes between healthy human individuals. Data came from immunoSEQ multiplex PCR; TCRdb stores just in-frame clones and leaves some out. The sample has 1.5 million to 2.5 million clones; 85% to 95% are singletons. The naive CD8 population came from CD45RO-negative cells selected for CCR7, without terminally differentiated effector memory CD45RA+ cells. Sequenced input: naive CD8+ T cells sorted from blood. The receptor source for this set is a young man in good health.

The V call is TRBV7-6, the J call TRBJ2-7; 8 bases are a match to TRBD1. In germline, CDR1 is SGHVS, CDR2 FNYEAQ. J lost 6 bases, V lost 6 bases, and 13 bases had no gene match. The CDR3 is 15 residues long. CDR3 bases: TGTGCCAGCAGAGGGACAGGACCCATCTCCGGCGAGCAGTACTTC. This translates into CASRGTGPISGEQYF.

The chain couples TRBV4-1 to TRBJ2-6; no reliable D call. Per germline, CDR1 MGHRA and CDR2 YSYEKL. V shed 1 base and J shed 1 base, with 8 bases lying between them. This CDR3 comprises 16 residues. This CDR3 is CASSQVVGSGANVLTF. CDR3 sequence (DNA): TGCGCCAGCAGCCAAGTGGTGGGGTCTGGGGCCAACGTCCTGACTTTC.

This clone was observed a single time. The chain carries TRBV9 and TRBJ1-1; D perhaps matches TRBD1 (6 bases). Germline V gene lookup returns CDR1 SGDLS and CDR2 YYNGEE. Trimming took 3 bases from V and 0 from J, leaving 12 bases between them. The CDR3 length is 15 residues. CDR3 in DNA: TGTGCCAGCAGCGCCTGGGACAACATGAACACTGAAGCTTTCTTT. It codes for CASSAWDNMNTEAFF. Full variable domain (remainder filled in from reference TRBV9 and TRBJ1-1): DSGVTQTPKHLITATGQRVTLRCSPRSGDLSVYWYQQSLDQGLQFLIQYYNGEERAKGNILERFSAQQFPDLHSELNLSSLELGDSALYFCASSAWDNMNTEAFFGQGTRLTVV.

The chain recombines TRBV10-3 with TRBJ2-7, with 8 bases that match TRBD2. V was pared by 6 bases and J by 6 bases, with 10 bases of the junction left unmatched. Germline CDR1 reads ENHRY; CDR2 reads SYGVKD. The CDR3 sequence is 14 residues long. CDR3 region: CAISDAGGAAEQYF. Written as DNA, the CDR3 is TGTGCCATCAGCGATGCCGGGGGGGCCGCCGAGCAGTACTTC.

The chain recombines TRBV2 with TRBJ1-5; maybe TRBD1 (6 bases). With 3 bases removed from V and 2 bases from J, the gap between germline ends came to 8 bases. The CDR3 length is 14 residues. Germline CDR1 is SNHLY and CDR2 is FYNNEI. For the CDR3, the DNA is TGTGCCAGCAGTGACGAGGGGGGCAATCAGCCCCAGCATTTT. This sequence encodes CASSDEGGNQPQHF.

The V gene is TRBV27, the J gene TRBJ1-5; TRBD1 might be the D (6 bases). Per germline, CDR1 MNHEY and CDR2 SMNVEV (reference sequence). Deletions cut 5 bases from V and 6 bases from J, with 11 bases between. This CDR3 comprises 13 residues. The CDR3 protein is CASSGLGAQPQHF. Here the CDR3 DNA reads TGTGCCAGCAGTGGTTTGGGGGCTCAGCCCCAGCATTTT.

Details on this clone: Other nucleotide sequences from this sample produce the same CDR3. This chain's CDR3 is CASSLGGGTEAFF. CDR3 DNA sequence: TGTGCCAGCAGCCTGGGGGGCGGCACTGAAGCTTTCTTT. The gene calls are TRBV9 and TRBJ1-1, with D maybe TRBD1 (6 bases). CDR3 length equals 13 residues. V was cut by 4 bases and J by 4 bases, with 11 bases left in between. From germline, CDR1 is SGDLS and CDR2 YYNGEE.

This sequence joins TRBV2 and TRBJ1-2; 7 bases are shared with TRBD1. V lost 2 bases, J lost 5 bases, and 14 bases stayed unmatched. This CDR3 spans 17 amino acids. CDR1 and CDR2 (germline): SNHLY, FYNNEI. In nucleotides, the CDR3 is TGTGCCAGCAGTGAAAGGCGGGGAACAGGGGCGAAATATGGCTACACCTTC. Translating gives CASSERRGTGAKYGYTF. The whole variable domain, filled in from reference TRBV2 and TRBJ1-2, reads EPEVTQTPSHQVTQMGQEVILRCVPISNHLYFYWYRQILGQKVEFLVSFYNNEISEKSEIFDDQFSVERPDGSNFTLKIRSTKLEDSAMYFCASSERRGTGAKYGYTFGSGTRLTVV.

The chain has TRBV6-5 and TRBJ1-6, with 7 nucleotides matching TRBD1. Germline CDR1 MNHEY, CDR2 SVGAGI. V lost 0 bases and J lost 7; bases outside the gene matches: 3. CDR3 size: 15 residues. This CDR3 reads CASSYSAGGNSPLHF. CDR3 nucleotide sequence: TGTGCCAGCAGTTACTCGGCAGGGGGGAATTCACCCCTCCACTTT.

V is TRBV28 and J is TRBJ2-7, with 7 bases matching TRBD1. The J segment lost 0 bases and the V segment lost 1 base, leaving 6 bases of the junction unmatched. Germline CDR1 reads MDHEN; CDR2 reads SYDVKM. The CDR3 sequence is 16 residues long. CDR3 DNA sequence: TGTGCCAGCAGTTTATTGGTGGGGACAGACTCCTACGAGCAGTACTTC. Protein: CASSLLVGTDSYEQYF.

With respect to this clone: Other DNA sequences within the sample encode an identical CDR3. V and J are TRBV30 and TRBJ2-7; D not certain. Germline CDR1 and CDR2: GTSNPN and SVGIG (reference sequence). CDR3 length equals 13 residues. V lost 0 bases and J lost 2, with 8 bases in between. The CDR3 nucleotides are TGTGCCTGGAGTGTCTCCAGTCCCTACGAGCAGTACTTC. Protein: CAWSVSSPYEQYF.

The chain combines TRBV28 with TRBJ2-7; tentatively, D is TRBD1 or TRBD2 (5 bases each). Trimming removed 6 bases from V and 6 bases from J, with 15 bases in between. Germline lookup yields CDR1 MDHEN and CDR2 SYDVKM. CDR3 length: 13 residues. The CDR3 DNA reads as TGTGCCAGCAGGTTCACAGAGGGGTCCGAGCAGTACTTC. It is translated as CASRFTEGSEQYF. Full variable domain (rest looked up from reference TRBV28 and TRBJ2-7): DVKVTQSSRYLVKRTGEKVFLECVQDMDHENMFWYRQDPGLGLRLIYFSYDVKMKEKGDIPEGYSVSREKKERFSLILESASTNQTSMYLCASRFTEGSEQYFGPGTRLTVT.

The chain joins TRBV30 to TRBJ1-2, with TRBD1 as a possible D gene (5 bases). Germline V gives CDR1 GTSNPN, CDR2 SVGIG (reference sequence). Trimming took 3 bases from V and 4 from J, leaving 12 bases between them. The CDR3 has 13 residues. The CDR3 DNA follows: TGTGCCTGGAGCCTGGGGGGTAGCTATGGCTACACCTTC. This translates into CAWSLGGSYGYTF.

The chain joins TRBV6-6 to TRBJ1-2; D may be TRBD1 (6 bases). Trimming removed 5 bases at V and 2 bases at J, with 18 bases between. The CDR3 covers 16 residues. Germline CDR1 and CDR2: MNHNY and SVGAGI (reference sequence). The CDR3 DNA reads TGTGCCAGCAGTCCCAGAGGCGGAGGGGGGAACTATGGCTACACCTTC. As protein: CASSPRGGGGNYGYTF.

J is TRBJ2-1 and V is TRBV15; D is uncertain. Trimming stripped 8 bases from V and 7 bases from J, with 15 bases between. The CDR3 is 13 residues long. The germline gives CDR1 LNHNV, CDR2 YYDKDF (reference sequence). CDR3 region: CATSGPESNEQFF. CDR3 DNA: TGTGCCACCTCTGGCCCTGAATCGAATGAGCAGTTCTTC.

A word on this clone: In the same sample, other DNA sequences code for this CDR3. This chain joins TRBV25-1 and TRBJ2-1, with D possibly matching TRBD1 (5 bases). The ends were cut back, 1 base at V and 8 bases at J, with 6 bases in the middle. The germline V gene has CDR1 MGHDK and CDR2 SYGVNS. The CDR3 has 12 amino acids. The CDR3 reads CASSELGDEQFF. The CDR3 DNA reads as TGTGCCAGCAGTGAATTAGGGGATGAGCAGTTCTTC.

The chain joins TRBV6-1 to TRBJ2-7; 12 bases line up with TRBD2. CDR3 length: 19 residues. Unmatched junction bases numbered 10, after V lost 1 base and J lost 0 bases. In germline, CDR1 is MNHNS, CDR2 SASEGT. CDR3 sequence reads: CASSEGVTSGRTSSYEQYF. CDR3 in DNA: TGTGCCAGCAGTGAAGGGGTTACTAGCGGGAGGACGAGCTCCTACGAGCAGTACTTC.

A note on this clone: Other DNA variants within this sample encode the same CDR3. CDR3 sequence: CASSLAGESYEQYF. CDR3 in DNA: TGTGCCAGCAGTCTAGCGGGGGAGAGCTACGAGCAGTACTTC. The J gene is TRBJ2-7, the V gene TRBV11-2; 10 nucleotides match TRBD2. CDR3 size: 14 residues. V was clipped by 6 bases and J by 3 bases; unmatched bases: 5. Germline CDR1 reads SGHAT; CDR2 reads FQNNGV.